This T cell receptor (beta chain) was documented in a study of CD8 T cells in ankylosing spondylitis. Overall study findings and caveats: Reports of some motif variants in reactive arthritis synovial fluid and blood predate this one.

Trimming removed 8 bases from V and 2 bases from J, with 18 bases in between. The length of the CDR3 is 16 residues. Germline V lookup: CDR1 SEHNR, CDR2 FQNEAQ (reference sequence). In making TCR beta libraries, quantitative 5'-RACE with molecular barcodes was used. MiXCR was run by TCRdb on the 5' RACE reads, yielding one entry per CDR3 protein. The sample lists 150,000 to 200,000 distinct CDR3 sequences, around 18% seen once, with under 9% in the top ten. Worth noting for this clonotype: Its target is not known.

The TCR comes from a male donor with ankylosing spondylitis or in good health (not recorded which). Sample: blood, either unsorted or a sorted T cell fraction (not recorded which). The rearrangement links TRBV7-9 to TRBJ2-2; D is undetermined. CDR3 sequence reads: CASSLKARINTGELFF. Written as DNA, the CDR3 is TGTGCCAGCTCCCTTAAGGCTAGGATCAACACCGGGGAGCTGTTTTTT.